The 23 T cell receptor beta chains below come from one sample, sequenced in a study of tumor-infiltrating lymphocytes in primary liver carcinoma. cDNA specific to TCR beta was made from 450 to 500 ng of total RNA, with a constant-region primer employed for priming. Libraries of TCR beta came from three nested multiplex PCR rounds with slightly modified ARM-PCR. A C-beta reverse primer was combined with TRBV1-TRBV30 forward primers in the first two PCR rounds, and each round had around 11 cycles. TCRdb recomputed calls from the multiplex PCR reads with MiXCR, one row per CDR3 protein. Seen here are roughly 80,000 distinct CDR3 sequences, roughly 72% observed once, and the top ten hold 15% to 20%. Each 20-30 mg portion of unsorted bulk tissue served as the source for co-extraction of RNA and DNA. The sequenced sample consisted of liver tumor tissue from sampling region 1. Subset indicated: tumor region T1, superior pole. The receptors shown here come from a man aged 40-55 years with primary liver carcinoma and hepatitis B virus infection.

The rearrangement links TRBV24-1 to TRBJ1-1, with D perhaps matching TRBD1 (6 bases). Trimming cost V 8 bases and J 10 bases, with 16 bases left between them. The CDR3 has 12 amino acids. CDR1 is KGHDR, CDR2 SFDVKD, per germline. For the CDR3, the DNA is TGTGCCACCACCTCTGCAAGGGGGAGAGCTTTCTTT. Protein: CATTSARGRAFF.

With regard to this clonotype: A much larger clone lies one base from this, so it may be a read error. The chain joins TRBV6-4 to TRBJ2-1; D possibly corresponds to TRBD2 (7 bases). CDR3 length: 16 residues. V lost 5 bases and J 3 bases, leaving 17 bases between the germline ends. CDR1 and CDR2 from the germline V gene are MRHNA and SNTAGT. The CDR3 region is CASSIGGGGSYNEQFF. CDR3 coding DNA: TGTGCCAGCAGTATTGGGGGGGGCGGGAGCTACAATGAGCAGTTCTTC.

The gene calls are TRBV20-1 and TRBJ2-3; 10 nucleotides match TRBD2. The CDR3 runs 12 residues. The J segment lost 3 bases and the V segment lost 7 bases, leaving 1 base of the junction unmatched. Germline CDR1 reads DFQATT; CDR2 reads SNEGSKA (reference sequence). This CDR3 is CSVTSGTDTQYF. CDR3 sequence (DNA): TGCAGTGTGACTAGCGGGACAGATACGCAGTATTTT.

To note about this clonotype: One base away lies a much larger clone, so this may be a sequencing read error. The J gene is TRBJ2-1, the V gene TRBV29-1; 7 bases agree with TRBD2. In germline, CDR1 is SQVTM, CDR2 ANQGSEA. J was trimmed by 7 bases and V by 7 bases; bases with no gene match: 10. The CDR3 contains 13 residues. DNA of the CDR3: TGCAGCGCCACTAGCGTGAGGACGAATGAGCAGTTCTTC. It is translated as CSATSVRTNEQFF.

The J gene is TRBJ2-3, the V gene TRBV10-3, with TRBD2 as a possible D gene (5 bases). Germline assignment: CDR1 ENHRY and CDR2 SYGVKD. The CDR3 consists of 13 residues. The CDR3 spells CAIGNPGIDTQYF. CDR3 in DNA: TGTGCTATCGGGAACCCCGGGATAGATACGCAGTATTTT.

This CDR3 is CASSNMTGVGETQYF. The CDR3, as DNA: TGTGCCAGCAGCAACATGACAGGGGTCGGCGAGACCCAGTACTTC. This chain uses TRBV5-4 with TRBJ2-5, with 8 bases identical to TRBD1. V was pared by 4 bases and J by 5 bases, with 10 bases of the junction left unmatched. From germline, CDR1 is SGHNT and CDR2 YYREEE (reference sequence). This CDR3 comprises 15 residues.

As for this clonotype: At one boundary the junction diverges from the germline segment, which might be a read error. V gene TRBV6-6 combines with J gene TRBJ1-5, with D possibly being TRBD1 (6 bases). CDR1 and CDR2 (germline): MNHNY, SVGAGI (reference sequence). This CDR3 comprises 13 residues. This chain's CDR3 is CANRDGSNQSQHF. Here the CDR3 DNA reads TGTGCCAACAGGGACGGTAGCAATCAGTCCCAGCATTTT.

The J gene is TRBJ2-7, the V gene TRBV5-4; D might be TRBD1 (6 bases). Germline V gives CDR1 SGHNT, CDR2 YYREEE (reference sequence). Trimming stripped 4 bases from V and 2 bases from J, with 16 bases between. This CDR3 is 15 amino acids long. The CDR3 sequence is CASSHAGTRAYEQYF. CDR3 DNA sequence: TGTGCCAGCAGCCATGCCGGGACAAGGGCCTACGAGCAGTACTTC. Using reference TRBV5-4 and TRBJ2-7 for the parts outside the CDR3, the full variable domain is ETGVTQSPTHLIKTRGQQVTLRCSSQSGHNTVSWYQQALGQGPQFIFQYYREEENGRGNFPPRFSGLQFPNYSSELNVNALELDDSALYLCASSHAGTRAYEQYFGPGTRLTVT.

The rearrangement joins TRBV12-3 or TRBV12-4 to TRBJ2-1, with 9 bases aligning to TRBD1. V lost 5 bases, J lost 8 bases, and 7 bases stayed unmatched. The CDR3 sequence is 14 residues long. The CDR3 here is CASSGTGITYEQFF. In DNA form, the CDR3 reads TGTGCCAGCAGTGGGACAGGGATAACCTATGAGCAGTTCTTC.

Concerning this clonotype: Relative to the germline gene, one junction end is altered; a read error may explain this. This chain's CDR3 is CSVQETGGTETQYF. In DNA form, the CDR3 reads TGCAGCGTCCAGGAAACAGGGGGAACTGAGACTCAGTACTTC. This chain uses TRBV29-1 with TRBJ2-5; 8 bases match TRBD1. Germline CDR1 and CDR2: SQVTM and ANQGSEA. The CDR3 spans 14 residues.

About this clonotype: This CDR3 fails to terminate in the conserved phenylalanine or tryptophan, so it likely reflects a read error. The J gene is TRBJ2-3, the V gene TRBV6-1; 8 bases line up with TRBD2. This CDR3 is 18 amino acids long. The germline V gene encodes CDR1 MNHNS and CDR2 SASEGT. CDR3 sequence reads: CTSIEPASGPYSTDTQYY. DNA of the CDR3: TGTACCAGCATTGAACCAGCTAGCGGGCCGTATAGCACAGATACGCAGTATTAT.

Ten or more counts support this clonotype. CDR3 nucleotides: TGTGCCAGCAGGGGGGGTGAATTTCCAGAGACCCAGTACTTC. It encodes CASRGGEFPETQYF. The V call is TRBV12-3 or TRBV12-4, the J call TRBJ2-5; perhaps TRBD2 as D (6 bases). The length of the CDR3 is 14 residues. Trimming cost V 6 bases and J 4 bases, with 15 bases left between them.

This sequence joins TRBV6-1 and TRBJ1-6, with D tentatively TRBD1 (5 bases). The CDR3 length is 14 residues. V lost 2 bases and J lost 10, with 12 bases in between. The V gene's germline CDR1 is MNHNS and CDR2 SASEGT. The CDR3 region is CASSEHQGASPLHF. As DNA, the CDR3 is TGTGCCAGCAGTGAACACCAGGGAGCCTCACCCCTCCACTTT.

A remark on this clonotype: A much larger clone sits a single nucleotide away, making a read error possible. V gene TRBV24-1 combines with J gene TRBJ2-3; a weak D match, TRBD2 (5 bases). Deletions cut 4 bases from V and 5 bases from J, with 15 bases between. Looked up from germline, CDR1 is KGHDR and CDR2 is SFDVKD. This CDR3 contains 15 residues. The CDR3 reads CATSDAAENGDTQYF. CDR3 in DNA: TGTGCCACCAGTGACGCAGCGGAGAACGGAGATACGCAGTATTTT.

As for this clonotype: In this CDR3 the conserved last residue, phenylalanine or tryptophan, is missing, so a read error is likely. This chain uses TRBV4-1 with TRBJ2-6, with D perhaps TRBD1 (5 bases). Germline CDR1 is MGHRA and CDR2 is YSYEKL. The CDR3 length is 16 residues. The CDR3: CASSQVSGAGANVLTS. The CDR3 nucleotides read TGCGCCAGCAGCCAAGTATCGGGTGCTGGGGCTAACGTCCTGACTTCC.

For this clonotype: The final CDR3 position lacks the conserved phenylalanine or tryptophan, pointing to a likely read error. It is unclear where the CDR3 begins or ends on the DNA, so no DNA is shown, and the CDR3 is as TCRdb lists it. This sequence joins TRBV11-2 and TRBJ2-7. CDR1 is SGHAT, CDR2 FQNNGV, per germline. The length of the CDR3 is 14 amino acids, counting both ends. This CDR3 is CASSITETAYERYI.

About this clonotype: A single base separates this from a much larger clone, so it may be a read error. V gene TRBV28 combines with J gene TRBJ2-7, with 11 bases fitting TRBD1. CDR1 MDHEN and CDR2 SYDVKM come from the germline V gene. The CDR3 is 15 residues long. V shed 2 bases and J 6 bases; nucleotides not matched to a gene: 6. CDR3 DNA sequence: TGTGCCAGCAGTTTACGGGGACAGGGGGACTGCGAGCAGTACTTC. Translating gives CASSLRGQGDCEQYF.

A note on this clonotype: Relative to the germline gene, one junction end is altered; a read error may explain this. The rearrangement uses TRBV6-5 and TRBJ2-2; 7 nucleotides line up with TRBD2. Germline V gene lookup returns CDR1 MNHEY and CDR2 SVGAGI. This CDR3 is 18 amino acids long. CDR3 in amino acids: CASSRTEAGRLYTRELFF. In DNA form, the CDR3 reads TGTGCCAGCAGCCGCACGGAAGCGGGAAGGTTGTACACCAGGGAGCTGTTTTTT.

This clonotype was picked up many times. CDR3 sequence: CSVGSGGSQTDTQYF. In nucleotides, the CDR3 is TGCAGCGTTGGGTCAGGGGGCAGTCAGACAGATACGCAGTATTTT. The chain combines TRBV29-1 with TRBJ2-3; 8 nucleotides align to TRBD1. The CDR3 is made up of 15 amino acids. Germline V CDR1 and CDR2: SQVTM, ANQGSEA. Trimming took 4 bases from V and 3 from J; bases not matched to a gene: 9.

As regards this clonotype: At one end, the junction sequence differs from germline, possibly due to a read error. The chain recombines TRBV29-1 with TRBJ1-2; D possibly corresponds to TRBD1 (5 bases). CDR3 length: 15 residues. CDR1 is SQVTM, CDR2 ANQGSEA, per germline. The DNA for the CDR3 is TGCAGCCTTGAAGGAGGCAAGGGACGTAACTATGGCTACACCTTC. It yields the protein CSLEGGKGRNYGYTF.

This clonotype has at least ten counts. As DNA, the CDR3 is TGTGCCAGCAGCTTTGGGCGGGAGTACGAGCAGTACTTC. Its protein product is CASSFGREYEQYF. The chain couples TRBV5-6 to TRBJ2-7, with TRBD2 matching 7 bases. CDR3 size: 13 residues. Trimming removed 2 bases from V and 4 bases from J; junction bases left unmatched: 3. Germline V CDR1 and CDR2: SGHDT, YYEEEE.

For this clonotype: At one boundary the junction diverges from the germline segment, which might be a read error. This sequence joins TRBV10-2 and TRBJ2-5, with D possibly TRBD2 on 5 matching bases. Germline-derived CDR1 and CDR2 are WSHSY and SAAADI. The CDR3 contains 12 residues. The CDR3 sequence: CVVGNSSGTQYF. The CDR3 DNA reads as TGTGTCGTCGGGAATTCGAGCGGGACCCAGTACTTC.

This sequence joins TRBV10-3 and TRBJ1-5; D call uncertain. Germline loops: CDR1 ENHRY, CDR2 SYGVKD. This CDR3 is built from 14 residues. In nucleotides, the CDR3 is TGTGGCATTCCCGACTGCAATAGCAATCAGCCCCAGCATTTT. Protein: CGIPDCNSNQPQHF.